This passage covers 5 T cell receptor beta chains from one sample sequenced in a study of T-cell reconstitution after alpha-beta-depleted transplantation in children. Preparation of the TCRbeta library involved a method that used unique molecular identifiers. TCRdb reanalysed the PCR reads using MiXCR and keeps one entry per CDR3 protein. Here the sample spans some 840,000 distinct CDR3 sequences, roughly 16% being singletons. The sequenced sample was PBMCs, mostly from graft donor cells, obtained 360 days after TCRalphabeta/CD19-depleted stem cell transplant. These receptors originate from a male patient aged 5 to 17 who had a stem cell transplant for acute lymphoblastic leukemia, so the T cells may come from the graft donor.

The rearrangement links TRBV12-3 or TRBV12-4 to TRBJ2-3; D not certain. V lost 7 bases to trimming and J lost 2 bases, with 10 bases between them. The CDR3 length is 13 residues. This CDR3 is CASTTTYTDTQYF. The CDR3 bases are TGTGCCAGCACCACCACTTACACAGATACGCAGTATTTT.

This sequence joins TRBV5-1 and TRBJ2-6; possible D gene TRBD1, 5 bases. CDR1 and CDR2 from the germline V gene are SGHRS and YFSETQ. The length of the CDR3 is 16 residues. V lost 2 bases and J 1 base, leaving 10 bases between the germline ends. CDR3 coding DNA: TGCGCCAGCAGCTTTCAGGGCGCGTCTGGGGCCAACGTCCTGACTTTC. It encodes CASSFQGASGANVLTF.

The chain recombines TRBV7-9 with TRBJ1-1; D may be TRBD1 (6 bases). The CDR3 spans 16 residues. Germline V CDR1 and CDR2: SEHNR, FQNEAQ (reference sequence). V was clipped by 3 bases and J by 1 base, with 15 bases between them. As DNA, the CDR3 is TGTGCCAGCAGCTTTAGACCGGGACACAAGAACACTGAAGCTTTCTTT. Amino acids: CASSFRPGHKNTEAFF.

The V call is TRBV12-3 or TRBV12-4, the J call TRBJ2-1; a weak D match, TRBD2 (5 bases). Trimming removed 3 bases at V and 7 bases at J, with 7 bases between. This CDR3 is built from 12 residues. The CDR3 spells CASSFGLNEQFF. CDR3 sequence (DNA): TGTGCCAGCAGTTTTGGACTGAATGAGCAGTTCTTC.

The rearrangement links TRBV13 to TRBJ2-3, with 9 positions matching TRBD1. The V segment lost 5 bases and the J segment 6 bases; nucleotides outside the gene matches: 12. In germline, CDR1 is PRHDT, CDR2 FYEKMQ (reference sequence). This CDR3 has 16 residues. Here the CDR3 reads CASSPLGDRDADTQYF. The CDR3 DNA reads TGTGCCAGCAGCCCATTGGGGGACAGGGACGCGGATACGCAGTATTTT.